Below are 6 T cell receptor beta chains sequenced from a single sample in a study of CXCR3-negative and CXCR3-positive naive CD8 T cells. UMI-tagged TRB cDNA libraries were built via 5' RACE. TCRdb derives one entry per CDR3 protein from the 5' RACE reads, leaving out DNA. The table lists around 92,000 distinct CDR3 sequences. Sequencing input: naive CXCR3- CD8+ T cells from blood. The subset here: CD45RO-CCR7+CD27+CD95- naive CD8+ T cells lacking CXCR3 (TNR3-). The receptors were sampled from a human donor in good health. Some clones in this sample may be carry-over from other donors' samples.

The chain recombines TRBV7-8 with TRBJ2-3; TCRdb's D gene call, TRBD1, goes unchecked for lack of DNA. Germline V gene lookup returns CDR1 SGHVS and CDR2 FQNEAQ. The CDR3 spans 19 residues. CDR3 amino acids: CASSLPQGMTGGITDTQYF.

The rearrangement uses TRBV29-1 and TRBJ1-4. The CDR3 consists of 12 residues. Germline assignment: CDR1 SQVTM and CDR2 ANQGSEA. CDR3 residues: CSVGLPREKLFF.

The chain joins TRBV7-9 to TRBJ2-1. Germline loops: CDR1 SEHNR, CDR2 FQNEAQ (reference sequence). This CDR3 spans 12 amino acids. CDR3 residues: CASSSGLNEQFF.

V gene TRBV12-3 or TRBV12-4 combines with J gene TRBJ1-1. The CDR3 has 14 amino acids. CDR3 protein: CASSLTDANTEAFF.

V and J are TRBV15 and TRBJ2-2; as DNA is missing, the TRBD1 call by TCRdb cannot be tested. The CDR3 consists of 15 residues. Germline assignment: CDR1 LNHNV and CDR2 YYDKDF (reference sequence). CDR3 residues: CATSRRQGGTGELFF.

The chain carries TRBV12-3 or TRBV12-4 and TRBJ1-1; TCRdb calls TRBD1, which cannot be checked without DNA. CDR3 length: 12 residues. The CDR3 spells CASSFLGSGAFF.